This TCR beta chain was profiled in a study of cytomegalovirus exposure and HLA in healthy donors. Findings and limits, study-wide: The classifier was said to identify cytomegalovirus status with high specificity and sensitivity.

Trimming cost V 3 bases and J 1 base, with 5 bases left between them. The CDR3 has 13 residues. Germline V gene data show CDR1 as ENHRY and CDR2 as SYGVKD. The PCR made use of 60 Vbeta and 13 Jbeta primers. Per the study methods: Later, about 80 million unique TCR beta chains were counted in an analysis, and about 10 million of them were shared. The assay was immunoSEQ multiplex PCR, and TCRdb's table has in-frame clones only and misses some. The V and J calls and clone size come from that table; D and trimming were worked out from the DNA. There are approximately 76,000 clones in the sample; more than 65% occur only once, and about 15% lies in the top ten. Details on this clone: Its antigen is not identified.

J is TRBJ2-3 and V is TRBV10-3; D is undetermined. The sequenced sample was PBMCs. This TCR derives from a woman in her 40s in good health and CMV-seropositive. CDR3 nucleotides: TGTGCCATCAGTGACTTTGGCACAGATACGCAGTATTTT. Protein product: CAISDFGTDTQYF.